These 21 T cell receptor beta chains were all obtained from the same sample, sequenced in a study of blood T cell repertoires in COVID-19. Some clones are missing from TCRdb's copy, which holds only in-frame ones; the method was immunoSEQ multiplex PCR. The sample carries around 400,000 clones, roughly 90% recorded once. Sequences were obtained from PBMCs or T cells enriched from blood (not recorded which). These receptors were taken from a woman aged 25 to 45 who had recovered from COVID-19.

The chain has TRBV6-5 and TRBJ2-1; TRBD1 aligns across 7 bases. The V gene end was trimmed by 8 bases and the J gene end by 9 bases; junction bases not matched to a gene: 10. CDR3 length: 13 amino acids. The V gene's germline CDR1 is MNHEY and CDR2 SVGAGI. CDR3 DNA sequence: TGTGCCAGCCAAGACAGGGTCCGGGGTGAGCAGTTCTTC. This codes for CASQDRVRGEQFF.

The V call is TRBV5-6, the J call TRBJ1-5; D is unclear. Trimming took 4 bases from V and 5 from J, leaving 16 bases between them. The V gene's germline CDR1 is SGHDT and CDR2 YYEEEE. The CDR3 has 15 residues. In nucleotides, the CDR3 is TGTGCCAGCAGCCCAGGACTTAGGGTAGATCAGCCCCAGCATTTT. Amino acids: CASSPGLRVDQPQHF.

The CDR3 loop is CASSPTQGAAFDTQYF. The DNA for the CDR3 is TGTGCCAGCTCACCAACACAGGGCGCCGCGTTCGATACGCAGTATTTT. The rearrangement links TRBV18 to TRBJ2-3, with D maybe TRBD1 (6 bases). Between the trimmed V and J ends, which lost 2 bases and 6 bases, there was a span of 18 bases. Germline V gene sequence: CDR1 KGHSH, CDR2 LQKENI. The CDR3 consists of 16 residues.

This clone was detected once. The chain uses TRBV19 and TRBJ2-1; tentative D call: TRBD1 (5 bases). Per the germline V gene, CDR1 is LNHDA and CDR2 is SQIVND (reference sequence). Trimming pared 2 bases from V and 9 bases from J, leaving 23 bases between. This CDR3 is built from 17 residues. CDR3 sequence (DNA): TGTGCCAGTAGTATATCCTTCCCCTCCGCAGGGATGGGTGAGCAGTTCTTC. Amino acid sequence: CASSISFPSAGMGEQFF. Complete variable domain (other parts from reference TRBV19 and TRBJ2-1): DGGITQSPKYLFRKEGQNVTLSCEQNLNHDAMYWYRQDPGQGLRLIYYSQIVNDFQKGDIAEGYSVSREKKESFPLTVTSAQKNPTAFYLCASSISFPSAGMGEQFFGPGTRLTVL.

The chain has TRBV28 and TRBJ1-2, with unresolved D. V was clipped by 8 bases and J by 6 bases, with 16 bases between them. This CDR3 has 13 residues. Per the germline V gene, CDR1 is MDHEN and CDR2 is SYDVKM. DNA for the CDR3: TGTGCCAGCCGAAATGCCCCCAGGCATGGCTACACCTTC. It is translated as CASRNAPRHGYTF.

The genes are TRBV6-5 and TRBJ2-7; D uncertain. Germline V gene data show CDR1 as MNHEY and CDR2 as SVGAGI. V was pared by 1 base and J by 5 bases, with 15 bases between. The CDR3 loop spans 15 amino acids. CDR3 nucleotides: TGTGCCAGCAGTTACTATAGCACCACCCCCAACGAGCAGTACTTC. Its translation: CASSYYSTTPNEQYF.

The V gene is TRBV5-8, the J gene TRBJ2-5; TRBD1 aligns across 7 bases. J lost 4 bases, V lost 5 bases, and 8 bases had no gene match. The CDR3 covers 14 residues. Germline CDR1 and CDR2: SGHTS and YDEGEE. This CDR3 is CASRKQGPAETQYF. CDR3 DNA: TGTGCCAGCAGAAAACAGGGGCCCGCAGAGACCCAGTACTTC.

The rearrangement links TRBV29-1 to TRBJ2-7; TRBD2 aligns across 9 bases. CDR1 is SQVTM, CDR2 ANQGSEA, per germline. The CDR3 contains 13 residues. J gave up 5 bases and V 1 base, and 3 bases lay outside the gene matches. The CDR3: CSVEGLAGNEQYF. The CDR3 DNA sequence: TGCAGCGTTGAAGGTCTAGCGGGAAACGAGCAGTACTTC.

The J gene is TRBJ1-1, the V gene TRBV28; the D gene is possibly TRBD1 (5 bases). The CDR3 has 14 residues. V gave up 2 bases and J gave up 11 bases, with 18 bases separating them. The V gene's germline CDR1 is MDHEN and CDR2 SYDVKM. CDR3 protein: CASSLNQGWVRAFF. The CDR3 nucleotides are TGTGCCAGCAGTTTAAATCAGGGCTGGGTCCGGGCTTTCTTT.

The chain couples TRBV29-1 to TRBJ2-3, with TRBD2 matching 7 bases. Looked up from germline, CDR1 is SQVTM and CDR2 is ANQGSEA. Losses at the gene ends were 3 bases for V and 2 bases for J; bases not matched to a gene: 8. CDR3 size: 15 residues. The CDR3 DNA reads TGCAGCGTTGAGGGCGGGAGACGGGACACAGATACGCAGTATTTT. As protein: CSVEGGRRDTDTQYF.

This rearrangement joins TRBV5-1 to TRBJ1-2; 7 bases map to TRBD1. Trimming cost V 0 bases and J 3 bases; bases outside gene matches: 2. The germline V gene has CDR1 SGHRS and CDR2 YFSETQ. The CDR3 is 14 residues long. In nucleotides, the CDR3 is TGCGCCAGCAGCTTGGGACAGGGTTACTATGGCTACACCTTC. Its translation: CASSLGQGYYGYTF.

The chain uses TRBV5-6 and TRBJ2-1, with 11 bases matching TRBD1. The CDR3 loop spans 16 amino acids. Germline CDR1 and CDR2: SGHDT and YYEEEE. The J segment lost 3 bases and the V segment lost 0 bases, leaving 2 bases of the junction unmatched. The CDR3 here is CASSLAGTGGYNEQFF. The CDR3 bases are TGTGCCAGCAGCTTGGCCGGGACAGGGGGCTACAATGAGCAGTTCTTC.

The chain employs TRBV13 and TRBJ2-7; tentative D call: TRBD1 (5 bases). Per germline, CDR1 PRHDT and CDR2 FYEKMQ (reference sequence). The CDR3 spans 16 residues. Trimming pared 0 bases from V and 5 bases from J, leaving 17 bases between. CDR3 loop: CASSLGAGRPTDEQYF. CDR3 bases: TGTGCCAGCAGCTTAGGGGCAGGGCGGCCTACCGACGAGCAGTACTTC.

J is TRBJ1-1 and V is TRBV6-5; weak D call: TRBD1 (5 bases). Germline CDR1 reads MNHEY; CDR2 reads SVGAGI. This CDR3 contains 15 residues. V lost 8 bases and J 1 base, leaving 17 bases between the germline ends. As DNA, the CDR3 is TGTGCCAGCGCTCTGGGGGGGGATGCGAACACTGAAGCTTTCTTT. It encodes CASALGGDANTEAFF.

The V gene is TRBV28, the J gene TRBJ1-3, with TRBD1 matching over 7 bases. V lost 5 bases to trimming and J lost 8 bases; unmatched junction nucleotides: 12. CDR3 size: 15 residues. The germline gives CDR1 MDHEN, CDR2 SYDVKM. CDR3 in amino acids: CASSTPTGLRDTIYF. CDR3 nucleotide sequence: TGTGCCAGCAGTACCCCGACAGGGCTTCGGGACACCATATATTTT.

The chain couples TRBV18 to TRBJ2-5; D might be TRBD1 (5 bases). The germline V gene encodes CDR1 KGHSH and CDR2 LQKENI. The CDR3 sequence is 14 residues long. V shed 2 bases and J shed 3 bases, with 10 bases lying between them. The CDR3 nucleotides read TGTGCCAGCTCACCAGGGGCGAGAGAAGAGACCCAGTACTTC. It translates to CASSPGAREETQYF.

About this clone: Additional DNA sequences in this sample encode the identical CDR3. The CDR3 protein is CASSLQGSGNTIYF. CDR3 nucleotides: TGCGCCAGCAGCTTACAGGGGTCCGGAAACACCATATATTTT. The chain has TRBV5-1 and TRBJ1-3; 7 bases are shared with TRBD1. The germline V gene has CDR1 SGHRS and CDR2 YFSETQ. Trimming at V came to 2 bases and at J to 4 bases, leaving 3 bases not matched to a gene. There are 14 residues in the CDR3.

The CDR3 loop is CASSLVAGTDNSPLHF. The CDR3 region has the DNA TGTGCCAGCAGCTTAGTCGCTGGGACAGACAATTCACCCCTCCACTTT. The V gene is TRBV7-9, the J gene TRBJ1-6, with TRBD1 matching 7 bases. The CDR3 loop spans 16 amino acids. Germline V gene data show CDR1 as SEHNR and CDR2 as FQNEAQ (reference sequence). The trim removed 1 base at V and 7 bases at J, leaving 7 bases unmatched.

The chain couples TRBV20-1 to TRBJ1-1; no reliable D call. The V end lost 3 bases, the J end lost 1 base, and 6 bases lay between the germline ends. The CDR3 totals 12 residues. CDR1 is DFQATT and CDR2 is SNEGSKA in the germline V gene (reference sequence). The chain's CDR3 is CSASDQNTEAFF. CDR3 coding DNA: TGCAGTGCTAGTGATCAGAACACTGAAGCTTTCTTT.

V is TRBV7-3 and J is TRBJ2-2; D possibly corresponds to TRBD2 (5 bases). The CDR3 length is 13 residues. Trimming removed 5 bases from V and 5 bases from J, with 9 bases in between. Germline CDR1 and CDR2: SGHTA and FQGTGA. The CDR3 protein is CASSEGPTGELFF. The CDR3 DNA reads TGTGCCAGCAGCGAGGGCCCTACCGGGGAGCTGTTTTTT.

The chain's CDR3 is CASSSRDGNQPQHF. The DNA of the CDR3 is TGTGCCAGCAGTTCCAGGGATGGCAATCAGCCCCAGCATTTT. V and J are TRBV28 and TRBJ1-5, with D possibly matching TRBD1 (5 bases). The CDR3 contains 14 residues. CDR1 and CDR2 (germline): MDHEN, SYDVKM. Trimming shortened V by 4 bases and J by 2 bases, and 9 bases separated the two germline ends.